The rows below give T cell receptor beta chains drawn from one sample of a study of T cell responses to AZD1222 COVID-19 vaccine. Clones were read by immunoSEQ multiplex PCR, and TCRdb kept only the in-frame ones, dropping some. The profile shows approximately 150,000 clones, around 84% of them singletons. Sequences were derived from peripheral blood, sampled 28 days after the second AZD1222 dose. These receptors originate from an adult who received the AZD1222 COVID-19 vaccine. Both conserved end residues are part of each CDR3. D genes are given only for firm matches. Size is omitted from some rows. Given values are once, few, many or a class for expanded clones.

v_call: TRBV7-2
d_call: TRBD2
clone_size: NA
j_call: TRBJ2-4
cdr3_nt: TGTGCCAGCAGCTTAGAGGCGGGGGGAGTAGCCAAAAACATTCAGTACTTC
cdr3_aa: CASSLEAGGVAKNIQYF

v_call: TRBV5-1
d_call: TRBD2
clone_size: NA
j_call: TRBJ2-7
cdr3_nt: TGCGCCAGCAGCCCGAATGGGGCGGGAGAAAGCGAGCAGTACTTC
cdr3_aa: CASSPNGAGESEQYF

v_call: TRBV5-1
d_call: NA
clone_size: NA
j_call: TRBJ2-5
cdr3_nt: TGCGCCAGCTTCCGGTGGGGCCAGGAGGAAGAGACCCAGTACTTC
cdr3_aa: CASFRWGQEEETQYF

v_call: TRBV6-6
d_call: NA
clone_size: NA
j_call: TRBJ2-1
cdr3_nt: TGTGCCAGCATTAGGGACTTAGCCTACAATGAGCAGTTCTTC
cdr3_aa: CASIRDLAYNEQFF

v_call: TRBV28
d_call: NA
clone_size: NA
j_call: TRBJ1-2
cdr3_nt: TGTGCCAGCAGTCTAGGGGTGGGCTACACCTTC
cdr3_aa: CASSLGVGYTF

v_call: TRBV5-1
d_call: NA
clone_size: NA
j_call: TRBJ2-1
cdr3_nt: TGCGCCAGCAGCTTGGTGCCCGGGCCGGAGTTCTTC
cdr3_aa: CASSLVPGPEFF

v_call: TRBV5-6
d_call: TRBD1
clone_size: NA
j_call: TRBJ2-7
cdr3_nt: TGTGCCAGCAGCTTCGGGACAGGGGTTTACGAGCAGTACTTC
cdr3_aa: CASSFGTGVYEQYF

v_call: TRBV7-7
d_call: TRBD2
clone_size: NA
j_call: TRBJ2-1
cdr3_nt: TGTGCTAGCAGCCCTGCCGGGAGGGCCAAAGGGGGTGAGCAGTTCTTC
cdr3_aa: CASSPAGRAKGGEQFF

v_call: TRBV5-6
d_call: NA
clone_size: NA
j_call: TRBJ2-1
cdr3_nt: TGTGCCAGCAGCTTAGAGACTAGTCGGAATGAGCAGTTCTTC
cdr3_aa: CASSLETSRNEQFF

v_call: TRBV5-6
d_call: NA
clone_size: NA
j_call: TRBJ1-4
cdr3_nt: TGTGCCAGCAGCTTGGGAATGGGATTCCGGGCGGAAAAACTGTTTTTT
cdr3_aa: CASSLGMGFRAEKLFF

v_call: TRBV5-6
d_call: TRBD1
clone_size: NA
j_call: TRBJ1-3
cdr3_nt: TGTGCCAGCAGCTACGGACAGGCTCCTGGAAACACCATATATTTT
cdr3_aa: CASSYGQAPGNTIYF

v_call: TRBV2
d_call: NA
clone_size: NA
j_call: TRBJ2-7
cdr3_nt: TGTGCCAGCAGTGAATTTCCCGAGGGCTCATACGAGCAGTACTTC
cdr3_aa: CASSEFPEGSYEQYF

v_call: TRBV19
d_call: NA
clone_size: once
j_call: TRBJ2-7
cdr3_nt: TGTGCCAGTAGTATTTACGGGGGAACCTACGAGCAGTACTTC
cdr3_aa: CASSIYGGTYEQYF

v_call: TRBV7-9
d_call: TRBD2
clone_size: NA
j_call: TRBJ2-1
cdr3_nt: TGTGCCAGCAGCCCAACCGGGACTAGCGGGAGAGATGAGCAGTTCTTC
cdr3_aa: CASSPTGTSGRDEQFF

v_call: TRBV25-1
d_call: NA
clone_size: NA
j_call: TRBJ2-6
cdr3_nt: TGTGCCAGCAGTGCAGGGTTCGGGGCCAACGTCCTGACTTTC
cdr3_aa: CASSAGFGANVLTF

v_call: TRBV11-2
d_call: NA
clone_size: few
j_call: TRBJ1-4
cdr3_nt: TGTGCCAGCAGCTTTTTCCCGGCCGGGCGTAATGAAAAACTGTTTTTT
cdr3_aa: CASSFFPAGRNEKLFF

v_call: TRBV20-1
d_call: NA
clone_size: NA
j_call: TRBJ1-2
cdr3_nt: TGCAGTGCTAGTCTCAGGGAGAGCTATGGCTACACCTTC
cdr3_aa: CSASLRESYGYTF

v_call: TRBV11-2
d_call: NA
clone_size: once
j_call: TRBJ1-1
cdr3_nt: TGTGCCAGCAGCCCGTGGGACGGAGAAGCTTTCTTT
cdr3_aa: CASSPWDGEAFF

v_call: TRBV6-5
d_call: NA
clone_size: once
j_call: TRBJ1-1
cdr3_nt: TGTGCCAGCAGCTACGACAGTTTGAACACTGAAGCTTTCTTT
cdr3_aa: CASSYDSLNTEAFF

v_call: TRBV28
d_call: TRBD1
clone_size: NA
j_call: TRBJ2-1
cdr3_nt: TGTGCCAGTAGGCCACAGGGGGAGGTCGCCCGTCGCGATGAGCAGTTCTTC
cdr3_aa: CASRPQGEVARRDEQFF

v_call: TRBV7-2
d_call: NA
clone_size: NA
j_call: TRBJ1-5
cdr3_nt: TGTGCCAGCAGCTTAGTGAAGAATCAGCCCCAGCATTTT
cdr3_aa: CASSLVKNQPQHF

v_call: TRBV6-5
d_call: TRBD1
clone_size: once
j_call: TRBJ2-7
cdr3_nt: TGTGCCACCACAGGGGGACCCTACGAGCAGTACTTC
cdr3_aa: CATTGGPYEQYF

v_call: TRBV20-1
d_call: NA
clone_size: NA
j_call: TRBJ1-2
cdr3_nt: TGCAGCGCCGGGGCCGGGGGTGGCTACACCTTC
cdr3_aa: CSAGAGGGYTF

v_call: TRBV29-1
d_call: NA
clone_size: NA
j_call: TRBJ1-4
cdr3_nt: TGCAGCGTTTACGGCACAGGCGGTAATGAAAAACTGTTTTTT
cdr3_aa: CSVYGTGGNEKLFF

v_call: TRBV30
d_call: NA
clone_size: once
j_call: TRBJ2-7
cdr3_nt: TGTGCCTGGAGGGACGGGTACTACGAGCAGTACTTC
cdr3_aa: CAWRDGYYEQYF

v_call: TRBV7-2
d_call: NA
clone_size: NA
j_call: TRBJ2-4
cdr3_nt: TGTGCCAGCAGCTTAGAGTGGGCTAGCCGAGCCAAAAACATTCAGTACTTC
cdr3_aa: CASSLEWASRAKNIQYF

v_call: TRBV9
d_call: NA
clone_size: NA
j_call: TRBJ2-1
cdr3_nt: TGTGCCAGCAGCCTCTCTGAGCCGAGCGAGCAGTTCTTC
cdr3_aa: CASSLSEPSEQFF

v_call: TRBV28
d_call: NA
clone_size: NA
j_call: TRBJ1-2
cdr3_nt: TGTGCCAGCAGTTGGGGATCTAACTATGGCTACACCTTC
cdr3_aa: CASSWGSNYGYTF

v_call: TRBV24-1
d_call: NA
clone_size: NA
j_call: TRBJ2-3
cdr3_nt: TGTGCCACCAGTGATACTTACAGTGCAGATACGCAGTATTTT
cdr3_aa: CATSDTYSADTQYF

v_call: TRBV5-1
d_call: TRBD1
clone_size: NA
j_call: TRBJ2-1
cdr3_nt: TGCGCCAGCAGCCTCGACAGGGTTGACGAGCAGTTCTTC
cdr3_aa: CASSLDRVDEQFF

v_call: TRBV1
d_call: NA
clone_size: NA
j_call: TRBJ1-5
cdr3_nt: TGCACCAGCAGCCAAGGACAGCGCAGGGGTCAGCCCCAGCATTTT
cdr3_aa: CTSSQGQRRGQPQHF

v_call: TRBV6-5
d_call: NA
clone_size: NA
j_call: TRBJ2-5
cdr3_nt: TGTGCCAGCAGTTACTCCGAAGTAGAGACCCAGTACTTC
cdr3_aa: CASSYSEVETQYF